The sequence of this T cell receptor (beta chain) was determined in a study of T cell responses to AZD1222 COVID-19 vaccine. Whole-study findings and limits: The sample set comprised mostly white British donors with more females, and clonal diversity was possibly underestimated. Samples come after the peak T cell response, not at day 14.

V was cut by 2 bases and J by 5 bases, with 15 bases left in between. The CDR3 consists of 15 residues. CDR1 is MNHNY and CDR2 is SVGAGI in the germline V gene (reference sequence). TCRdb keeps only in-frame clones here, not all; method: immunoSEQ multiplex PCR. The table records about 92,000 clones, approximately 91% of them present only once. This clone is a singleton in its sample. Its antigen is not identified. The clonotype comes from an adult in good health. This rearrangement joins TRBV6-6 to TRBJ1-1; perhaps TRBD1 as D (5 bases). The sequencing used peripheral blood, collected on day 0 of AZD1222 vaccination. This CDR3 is CASSYPQGASTEAFF. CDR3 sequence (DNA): TGTGCCAGCAGTTACCCCCAAGGGGCGAGTACTGAAGCTTTCTTT.